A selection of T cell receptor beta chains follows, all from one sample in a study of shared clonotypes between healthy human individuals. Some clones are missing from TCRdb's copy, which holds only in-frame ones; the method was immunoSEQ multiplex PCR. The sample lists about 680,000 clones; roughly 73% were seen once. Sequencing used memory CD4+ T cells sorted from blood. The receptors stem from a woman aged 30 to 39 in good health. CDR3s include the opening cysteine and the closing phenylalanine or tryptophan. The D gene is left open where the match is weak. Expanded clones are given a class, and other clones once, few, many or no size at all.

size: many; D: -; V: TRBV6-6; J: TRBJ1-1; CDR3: CASNRGEDTEAFF; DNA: TGTGCCAGCAACCGAGGGGAAGACACTGAAGCTTTCTTT
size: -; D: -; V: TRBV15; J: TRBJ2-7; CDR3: CATSRGGVRAYEQYF; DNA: TGTGCCACCAGCAGAGGGGGGGTCAGGGCCTACGAGCAGTACTTC
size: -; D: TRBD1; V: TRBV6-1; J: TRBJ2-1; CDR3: CASDRDSRSNEQFF; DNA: TGTGCCAGCGACCGGGACAGTCGTTCCAATGAGCAGTTCTTC
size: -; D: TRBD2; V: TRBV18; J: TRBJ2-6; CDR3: CASSLAGGSGANVLTF; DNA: TGTGCCAGCTCACTAGCGGGAGGCTCTGGGGCCAACGTCCTGACTTTC
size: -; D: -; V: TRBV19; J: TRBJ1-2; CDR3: CASAEDLRYGYTF; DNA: TGTGCCAGTGCGGAAGACCTAAGGTATGGCTACACCTTC
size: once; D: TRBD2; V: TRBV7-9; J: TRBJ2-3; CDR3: CASSPTGLAGVKDTQYF; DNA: TGTGCCAGCAGCCCAACGGGACTAGCGGGAGTAAAAGATACGCAGTATTTT
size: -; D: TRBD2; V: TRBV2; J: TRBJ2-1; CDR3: CASSSGMVSEQFF; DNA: TGTGCCAGCAGTAGCGGGATGGTTAGTGAGCAGTTCTTC
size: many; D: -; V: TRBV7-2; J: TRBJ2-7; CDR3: CASSRGLQTYEQYF; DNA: TGTGCCAGCAGCCGGGGACTCCAAACCTACGAGCAGTACTTC
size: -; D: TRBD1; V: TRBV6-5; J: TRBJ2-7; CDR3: CASRTGGSYEQYF; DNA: TGTGCCAGTAGGACAGGGGGGTCCTACGAGCAGTACTTC
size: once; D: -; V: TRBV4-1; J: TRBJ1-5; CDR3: CASSQGWAGISNQPQHF; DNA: TGCGCCAGCAGCCAAGGATGGGCAGGGATTAGCAATCAGCCCCAGCATTTT
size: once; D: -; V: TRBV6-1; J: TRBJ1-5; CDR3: CASSEVSSNQPQHF; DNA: TGTGCCAGCAGTGAGGTCAGCTCCAATCAGCCCCAGCATTTT
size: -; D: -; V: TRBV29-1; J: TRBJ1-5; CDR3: CSVRGASDQPQHF; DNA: TGCAGCGTTAGGGGAGCTAGCGATCAGCCCCAGCATTTT
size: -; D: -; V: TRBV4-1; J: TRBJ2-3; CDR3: CASSPPFIGASTDTQYF; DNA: TGCGCCAGCAGCCCGCCTTTTATTGGGGCTAGCACAGATACGCAGTATTTT
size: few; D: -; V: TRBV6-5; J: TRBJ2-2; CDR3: CASRQATGELFF; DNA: TGTGCCAGCCGGCAGGCCACCGGGGAGCTGTTTTTT
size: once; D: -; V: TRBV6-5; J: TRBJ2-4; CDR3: CASSYGADHIQYF; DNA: TGTGCCAGCAGTTACGGTGCCGACCACATTCAGTACTTC
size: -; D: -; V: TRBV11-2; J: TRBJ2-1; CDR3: CASSLEDGVINEQFF; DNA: TGTGCCAGCAGCTTAGAGGATGGGGTGATCAATGAGCAGTTCTTC
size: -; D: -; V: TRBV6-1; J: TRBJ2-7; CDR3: CASSESASGDRGKQYF; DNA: TGTGCCAGCAGTGAATCCGCGAGCGGAGACCGTGGTAAGCAGTACTTC
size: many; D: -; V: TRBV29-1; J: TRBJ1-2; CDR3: CSVVDGYGYTF; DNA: TGCAGCGTTGTGGACGGATATGGCTACACCTTC
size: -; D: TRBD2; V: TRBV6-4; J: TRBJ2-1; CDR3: CASGSGSNSYNEQFF; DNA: TGTGCCAGCGGTAGCGGGAGTAATTCCTACAATGAGCAGTTCTTC
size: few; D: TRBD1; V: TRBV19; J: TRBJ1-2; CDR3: CASSIQGALLYGYTF; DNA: TGTGCCAGTAGTATACAGGGGGCCCTCCTCTATGGCTACACCTTC
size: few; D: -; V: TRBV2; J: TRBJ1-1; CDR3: CASRVEMGTEAFF; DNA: TGTGCCAGCAGGGTCGAGATGGGCACTGAAGCTTTCTTT
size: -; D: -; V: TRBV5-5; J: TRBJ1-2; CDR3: CASSSDWNYGYTF; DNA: TGTGCCAGCAGCTCGGACTGGAACTATGGCTACACCTTC
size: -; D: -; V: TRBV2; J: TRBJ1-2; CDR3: CASSDQEAAGYTF; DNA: TGTGCCAGCAGTGATCAGGAGGCGGCTGGCTACACCTTC
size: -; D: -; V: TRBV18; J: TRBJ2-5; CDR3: CASSPPTDISFGETQYF; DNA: TGTGCCAGCTCACCACCTACCGATATAAGTTTCGGGGAGACCCAGTACTTC
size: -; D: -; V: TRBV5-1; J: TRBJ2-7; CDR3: CASSLSVDNEQYF; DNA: TGCGCCAGCAGCTTATCCGTGGACAACGAGCAGTACTTC
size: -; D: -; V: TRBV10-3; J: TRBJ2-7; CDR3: CAISESTGRWEQYF; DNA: TGTGCCATCAGTGAGTCGACGGGAAGATGGGAGCAGTACTTC
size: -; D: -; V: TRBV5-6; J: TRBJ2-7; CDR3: CASSWTGHYEQYF; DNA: TGTGCCAGCAGCTGGACTGGACACTACGAGCAGTACTTC
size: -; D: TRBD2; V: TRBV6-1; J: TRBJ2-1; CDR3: CASSALAGPATYNEQFF; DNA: TGTGCCAGCAGTGCACTAGCGGGACCGGCGACCTACAATGAGCAGTTCTTC
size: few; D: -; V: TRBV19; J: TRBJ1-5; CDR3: CASSITGWNVQPQHF; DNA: TGTGCCAGTAGTATAACAGGGTGGAATGTTCAGCCCCAGCATTTT
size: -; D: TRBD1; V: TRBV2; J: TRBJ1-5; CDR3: CASSSPGGASNQPQHF; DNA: TGTGCCAGCAGTTCTCCAGGGGGGGCAAGCAATCAGCCCCAGCATTTT
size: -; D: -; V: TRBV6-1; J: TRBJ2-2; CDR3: CASKWTANTGELFF; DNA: TGTGCCAGCAAGTGGACCGCGAACACCGGGGAGCTGTTTTTT
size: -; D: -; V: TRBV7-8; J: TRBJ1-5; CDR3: CASSLLWGGNQPQHF; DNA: TGTGCCAGCAGCTTACTTTGGGGCGGGAATCAGCCCCAGCATTTT
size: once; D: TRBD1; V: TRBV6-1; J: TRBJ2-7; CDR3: CASSDREYEQYF; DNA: TGTGCCAGCAGCGACAGGGAATACGAGCAGTACTTC
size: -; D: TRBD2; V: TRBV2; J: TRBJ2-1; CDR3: CASRAGPINEQFF; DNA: TGTGCCAGCAGAGCGGGACCAATAAATGAGCAGTTCTTC
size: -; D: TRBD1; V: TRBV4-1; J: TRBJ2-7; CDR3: CASSQRQGAYEQYF; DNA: TGCGCCAGCAGCCAACGACAGGGGGCCTACGAGCAGTACTTC
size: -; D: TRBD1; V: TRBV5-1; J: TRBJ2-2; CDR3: CASSRDRGSTGELFF; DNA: TGCGCCAGCAGCAGGGACAGGGGATCCACCGGGGAGCTGTTTTTT
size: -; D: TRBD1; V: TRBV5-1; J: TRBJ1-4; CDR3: CASSSTGAANEKLFF; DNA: TGCGCCAGCAGCTCCACAGGGGCTGCTAATGAAAAACTGTTTTTT
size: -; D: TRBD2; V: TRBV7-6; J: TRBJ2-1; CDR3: CASSPGTSGNNEQFF; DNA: TGTGCCAGCAGCCCCGGGACTAGCGGCAACAATGAGCAGTTCTTC
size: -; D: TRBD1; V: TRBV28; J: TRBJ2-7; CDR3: CASSPGQGGEQYF; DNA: TGTGCCAGCAGTCCTGGACAGGGAGGCGAGCAGTACTTC
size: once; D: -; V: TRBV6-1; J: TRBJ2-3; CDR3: CASSSPRLSTDTQYF; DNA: TGTGCCAGCAGTTCCCCCAGACTCAGCACAGATACGCAGTATTTT
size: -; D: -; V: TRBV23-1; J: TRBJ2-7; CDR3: CASSLTGSDYEQYF; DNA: TGCGCCAGCAGTCTAACAGGGTCGGACTACGAGCAGTACTTC
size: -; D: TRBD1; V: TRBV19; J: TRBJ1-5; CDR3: CASSMAGQVGQPQHF; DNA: TGTGCCAGTAGTATGGCTGGACAGGTGGGTCAGCCCCAGCATTTT
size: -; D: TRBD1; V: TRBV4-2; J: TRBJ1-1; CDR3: CASSPDGQGTVTEAFF; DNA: TGTGCCAGCAGCCCGGACGGACAGGGGACGGTGACTGAAGCTTTCTTT
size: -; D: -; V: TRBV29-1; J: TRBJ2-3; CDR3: CSALGARGTDTQYF; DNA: TGCAGCGCCCTTGGGGCCAGGGGCACAGATACGCAGTATTTT
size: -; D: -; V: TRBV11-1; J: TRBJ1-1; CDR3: CASSLTGGGNTEAFF; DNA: TGTGCCAGCAGCTTAACTGGCGGGGGGAACACTGAAGCTTTCTTT
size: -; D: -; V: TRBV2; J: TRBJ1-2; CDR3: CASTRQRNYGYTF; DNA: TGTGCCAGCACTCGACAGAGGAACTATGGCTACACCTTC
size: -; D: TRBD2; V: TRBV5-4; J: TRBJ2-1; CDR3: CASSLTGGYNEQFF; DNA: TGTGCCAGCAGCTTGACGGGAGGGTACAATGAGCAGTTCTTC
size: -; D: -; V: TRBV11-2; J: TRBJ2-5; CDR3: CASSLGVGGWETQYF; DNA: TGTGCCAGCAGCTTAGGCGTCGGGGGTTGGGAGACCCAGTACTTC
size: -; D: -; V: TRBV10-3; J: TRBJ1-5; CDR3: CAISESENQPQHF; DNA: TGTGCCATCAGTGAGTCTGAGAATCAGCCCCAGCATTTT
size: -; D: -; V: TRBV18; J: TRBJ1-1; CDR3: CASSPFGNTEAFF; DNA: TGTGCCAGCTCACCCTTTGGGAACACTGAAGCTTTCTTT
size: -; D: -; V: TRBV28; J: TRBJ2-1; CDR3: CASSSPGARVEQFF; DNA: TGTGCCAGCAGTTCCCCGGGCGCAAGAGTGGAGCAGTTCTTC
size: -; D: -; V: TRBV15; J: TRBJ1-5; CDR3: CATSRGQGSQPQHF; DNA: TGTGCCACCAGCAGAGGTCAGGGAAGTCAGCCCCAGCATTTT